The sequence of this T cell receptor beta chain was determined in a study of control samples from healthy donors and cancer patients. Method: immunoSEQ multiplex PCR; TCRdb's copy keeps in-frame clones and lacks some. Of approximately 180,000 clones in the sample, roughly 92% are singletons; the top ten hold 1.1% to 1.5%. The CDR3 runs 15 residues. V dropped 1 base and J dropped 3 bases, with 13 bases sitting between them. Germline CDR1 MNHNS, CDR2 SASEGT. This TCR was sampled from a young woman in good health. Material: blood. The chain joins TRBV6-1 to TRBJ2-7; D might be TRBD2 (6 bases). The CDR3: CASSEGGLTIYEQYF. DNA for the CDR3: TGTGCCAGCAGTGAAGGGGGACTTACCATCTACGAGCAGTACTTC.